The 25 T cell receptor beta chains presented below share a single source sample, sequenced in a study of response to subunit inactivated influenza vaccine. TCRdb re-called the RT-PCR reads with MiXCR, one entry per CDR3 protein. The sample has hundreds of thousands of distinct CDR3 sequences, approximately 17% seen once. The sample was PBMCs from blood, taken around 5 days after vaccination. Every receptor here comes from a man between 50 and 59 years old who received an inactivated influenza vaccine.

The chain carries TRBV25-1 and TRBJ1-2; the D is unclear. The CDR3 length is 14 residues. The V gene's germline CDR1 is MGHDK and CDR2 SYGVNS. The ends were cut back, 3 bases at V and 3 bases at J, with 11 bases in the middle. This CDR3 is CASSDTQDYYGYTF. Written as DNA, the CDR3 is TGTGCCAGCAGTGATACTCAGGATTACTATGGCTACACCTTC.

Concerning this clonotype itself: Just one base apart from a much larger clone, this may be a read error. The rearrangement joins TRBV10-3 to TRBJ1-2, with 8 bases that match TRBD1. This CDR3 is 13 amino acids long. V lost 3 bases and J lost 4; bases outside the gene matches: 1. Per germline, CDR1 ENHRY and CDR2 SYGVKD. CDR3 sequence: CAISDGQGYGYTF. DNA for the CDR3: TGTGCCATCAGTGACGGACAGGGCTATGGCTACACCTTC.

In its sample, this clonotype was seen a few times. The chain has TRBV6-2 or TRBV6-3 and TRBJ2-5, with TRBD1 identical over 7 bases. Germline CDR1 reads MNHEY; CDR2 reads SVGEGT. The V and J ends lost 6 bases and 9 bases, in that order; junction bases with no gene match: 13. CDR3 length: 14 residues. As DNA, the CDR3 is TGTGCCAGCAGGCGACAGGGCCCAACATTGGCCCAGTACTTC. It yields the protein CASRRQGPTLAQYF.

This clonotype was picked up a small number of times. This sequence joins TRBV9 and TRBJ2-1; 11 bases are a match to TRBD2. The V gene end was trimmed by 4 bases and the J gene end by 10 bases; junction bases not matched to a gene: 13. Germline CDR1 reads SGDLS; CDR2 reads YYNGEE. The CDR3 sequence is 16 residues long. CDR3 coding DNA: TGTGCCAGCAGCCCAAGCGGTGGGACTAGCGGTTCAGAGCAGTTCTTC. It translates to CASSPSGGTSGSEQFF.

The chain couples TRBV12-3 or TRBV12-4 to TRBJ1-5, with D possibly TRBD1 on 5 matching bases. V was shortened by 9 bases and J by 3 bases, with 12 bases between the two germline ends. The CDR3 spans 13 residues. CDR3 in amino acids: CASRQGYNQPQHF. CDR3 DNA: TGTGCCAGTCGGCAGGGCTACAATCAGCCCCAGCATTTT.

The rearrangement links TRBV20-1 to TRBJ2-7, with D possibly matching TRBD1 (6 bases). The germline gives CDR1 DFQATT, CDR2 SNEGSKA (reference sequence). The CDR3 sequence is 13 residues long. Deletions cut 0 bases from V and 6 bases from J, with 12 bases between. DNA of the CDR3: TGCAGTGCTAGAGATGGACAGAGAAGCGAGCAGTACTTC. Protein sequence: CSARDGQRSEQYF.

A few counts support this clonotype. This sequence joins TRBV29-1 and TRBJ2-7; D is tentatively TRBD1 or TRBD2 (5 bases each). This CDR3 has 15 residues. Germline CDR1 SQVTM, CDR2 ANQGSEA. V shed 7 bases and J shed 1 base, with 20 bases lying between them. In DNA form, the CDR3 reads TGCAGCGCCCTGGGGGTGGCAGCCGGATCCTACGAGCAGTACTTC. It specifies CSALGVAAGSYEQYF.

This clonotype was seen more than once but under ten times. The V gene is TRBV4-3, the J gene TRBJ1-1, with unresolved D. Germline CDR1 reads LGHNA; CDR2 reads YSLEER. Trimming shortened V by 4 bases and J by 3 bases, and 12 bases separated the two germline ends. This CDR3 comprises 14 residues. The CDR3 sequence: CASSPRGSDTEAFF. In DNA form, the CDR3 reads TGCGCCAGCAGCCCCCGCGGATCGGACACTGAAGCTTTCTTT.

The J gene is TRBJ1-4, the V gene TRBV5-1; D not certain. With 6 bases removed from V and 7 bases from J, the gap between germline ends came to 19 bases. The CDR3 loop spans 15 amino acids. CDR1 and CDR2 from the germline V gene are SGHRS and YFSETQ. CDR3 amino acids: CASTDPSAHSEKLFF. CDR3 sequence (DNA): TGCGCCAGCACCGACCCCTCCGCACATAGTGAAAAACTGTTTTTT.

The table lists this clonotype with a few counts. This chain's CDR3 is CATSSLIGGEDGYTF. The CDR3 coding sequence is TGTGCCACCAGCAGCCTCATAGGGGGAGAGGATGGCTACACCTTC. The chain carries TRBV15 and TRBJ1-2; a weak D match, TRBD1 (6 bases). Trimming pared 3 bases from V and 6 bases from J, leaving 17 bases between. The CDR3 is 15 residues long. CDR1 and CDR2 (germline): LNHNV, YYDKDF (reference sequence).

This clonotype was seen ten or more times. The chain employs TRBV7-9 and TRBJ2-7; D may correspond to TRBD1 or TRBD2 (5 bases each). Germline CDR1 SEHNR, CDR2 FQNEAQ (reference sequence). Trimming shortened V by 6 bases and J by 0 bases, and 12 bases separated the two germline ends. This CDR3 is built from 14 residues. The CDR3 DNA is TGTGCCAGCAGGCGCCGGGACGGCTCCTACGAGCAGTACTTC. Translated, it gives CASRRRDGSYEQYF.

V usage is TRBV7-9 and J usage is TRBJ2-3, with 12 bases fitting TRBD2. V gave up 5 bases and J gave up 2 bases; unmatched junction bases: 8. Germline V lookup: CDR1 SEHNR, CDR2 FQNEAQ (reference sequence). The CDR3 spans 17 residues. In DNA form, the CDR3 reads TGTGCCAGCAGCCGAGGAGGGACTAGCGGGTTCACAGATACGCAGTATTTT. Translation gives CASSRGGTSGFTDTQYF.

The chain links TRBV10-3 to TRBJ2-3, with 8 positions matching TRBD2. The V segment lost 3 bases and the J segment 6 bases; nucleotides outside the gene matches: 5. CDR3 length: 14 residues. CDR1 ENHRY and CDR2 SYGVKD come from the germline V gene. In DNA form, the CDR3 reads TGTGCCATCAGTGAACGGGAGGGCTCTGATACGCAGTATTTT. This translates into CAISEREGSDTQYF.

This clonotype was counted a few times. The V and J genes are TRBV21-1 and TRBJ2-7. TRBV21-1 is noted as a pseudogene. The CDR3 is made up of 9 amino acids. CDR3 residues: CARVDEPDF. CDR3 in DNA: TGTGCCAGAGTGGATGAGCCGGACTTC.

V and J are TRBV6-1 and TRBJ1-2, with 12 bases lining up with TRBD1. V shed 6 bases and J 4 bases; nucleotides not matched to a gene: 3. Per germline, CDR1 MNHNS and CDR2 SASEGT. The CDR3 spans 14 residues. The CDR3 loop reads CASRGTGGAYGYTF. As DNA, the CDR3 is TGTGCCAGCAGGGGGACAGGGGGCGCCTATGGCTACACCTTC.

J is TRBJ1-5 and V is TRBV15; the match to TRBD1 covers 8 bases. Trimming cost V 2 bases and J 6 bases; bases outside gene matches: 6. This CDR3 has 15 amino acids. Germline V gene sequence: CDR1 LNHNV, CDR2 YYDKDF (reference sequence). In DNA, the CDR3 is TGTGCCACCAGCAGAAAGACAGGGGTTCCTCAGCCCCAGCATTTT. It codes for CATSRKTGVPQPQHF.

This clonotype appeared a few times. The chain links TRBV19 to TRBJ1-2; the D is unclear. The CDR3 has 14 amino acids. CDR1 LNHDA and CDR2 SQIVND come from the germline V gene (reference sequence). The V end was cut by 3 bases, the J end by 2 bases, with 10 bases between. The CDR3 protein is CASSILGSNYGYTF. DNA of the CDR3: TGTGCCAGTAGTATTTTGGGCAGCAACTATGGCTACACCTTC.

Regarding this clonotype: The conserved final phenylalanine or tryptophan is absent from the CDR3, which likely points to a read error. This chain connects TRBV12-3 or TRBV12-4 to TRBJ2-7; D gene uncertain. CDR3 length: 14 amino acids. V lost 3 bases and J lost 6, with 15 bases in between. The CDR3 sequence is CASSLGQVPLEQYL. The CDR3 DNA reads TGTGCCAGCAGTTTGGGCCAGGTACCTCTCGAGCAGTACCTC.

As concerns this clonotype: A much larger clone lies one base from this, so it may be a read error. The V gene is TRBV4-3, the J gene TRBJ2-7; perhaps TRBD1 as D (6 bases). The germline V and J ends were trimmed by 0 bases and 7 bases, with 10 bases remaining between them. The germline gives CDR1 LGHNA, CDR2 YSLEER. CDR3 length: 13 amino acids. Here the CDR3 reads CASSQEGAAEQYF. The CDR3 nucleotides read TGCGCCAGCAGCCAAGAGGGGGCTGCGGAGCAGTACTTC.

The chain links TRBV12-5 to TRBJ1-2; TRBD1 might be the D (5 bases). The CDR3 is made up of 18 amino acids. V was cut by 0 bases and J by 4 bases, with 21 bases left in between. Germline assignment: CDR1 LGHNT and CDR2 FRNRAP. The CDR3 DNA follows: TGTGCTAGTGGTTTGGTCCTTGATCGACAGCCGTTGGGCTATGGCTACACCTTC. Its protein is CASGLVLDRQPLGYGYTF. The full variable domain, its missing parts supplied by reference TRBV12-5 and TRBJ1-2, is DARVTQTPRHKVTEMGQEVTMRCQPILGHNTVFWYRQTMMQGLELLAYFRNRAPLDDSGMPKDRFSAEMPDATLATLKIQPSEPRDSAVYFCASGLVLDRQPLGYGYTFGSGTRLTVV.

The rearrangement joins TRBV30 to TRBJ2-3; D is unresolved. The V gene lost 1 base and the J gene lost 0 bases, with 11 bases spanning the gap. Germline lookup yields CDR1 GTSNPN and CDR2 SVGIG (reference sequence). This CDR3 contains 15 residues. The CDR3 here is CAWSAIGLSTDTQYF. CDR3 sequence (DNA): TGTGCCTGGAGTGCCATCGGCCTCAGCACAGATACGCAGTATTTT.

The chain couples TRBV10-2 to TRBJ1-1; D remains ambiguous. This CDR3 is built from 14 residues. The V end was cut by 2 bases, the J end by 1 base, with 8 bases between. Germline loops: CDR1 WSHSY, CDR2 SAAADI. The CDR3 protein is CASSETRPNTEAFF. DNA of the CDR3: TGCGCCAGCAGTGAGACAAGACCGAACACTGAAGCTTTCTTT.

The genes are TRBV5-5 and TRBJ2-2; D assignment may be TRBD1 or TRBD2 (5 bases each). V gave up 3 bases and J gave up 4 bases, with 13 bases separating them. The CDR3 loop spans 15 amino acids. From germline, CDR1 is SGHKS and CDR2 YYEKEE (reference sequence). The CDR3 loop is CASSSSRGLTGELFF. The CDR3 region has the DNA TGTGCCAGCAGCTCCTCGAGGGGCCTCACCGGGGAGCTGTTTTTT.

The V gene is TRBV7-2, the J gene TRBJ2-5, with 7 bases fitting TRBD1. Germline CDR1 and CDR2: SGHTA and FQGNSA. J lost 3 bases, V lost 4 bases, and 8 bases had no gene match. The CDR3 contains 15 residues. CDR3 nucleotides: TGTGCCAGCAGCTATACCGGGACAGAAAAAGAGACCCAGTACTTC. Translated, it gives CASSYTGTEKETQYF.

V usage is TRBV29-1 and J usage is TRBJ2-1; D remains ambiguous. Germline CDR1 SQVTM, CDR2 ANQGSEA. Trimming stripped 2 bases from V and 5 bases from J, with 13 bases between. The CDR3 is 14 amino acids. CDR3: CSVETVRLDNEQFF. DNA of the CDR3: TGCAGCGTTGAAACCGTCCGACTGGACAATGAGCAGTTCTTC.